Listed below are T cell receptor beta chains from one sample, sequenced in a study of blood T cell repertoires in COVID-19. Using immunoSEQ multiplex PCR, the repertoire was profiled, and TCRdb retains in-frame clones only, with some absent. Of 200,000 to 250,000 clones in the sample, around 82% were seen once. Sequenced: peripheral blood. The receptors were sampled from a woman in her 70s with acute or convalescent COVID-19. CDR3s include the opening cysteine and the closing phenylalanine or tryptophan. Fields, in order: D gene, clone size, V gene, J gene, CDR3 DNA, CDR3 protein. A D gene is named only where the DNA matches it firmly. Only part of the rows carry a size: once, few, many, or a class if the clone is expanded.

d_gene: NA; abundance: NA; v_gene: TRBV4-2; j_gene: TRBJ2-2; CDR3nt: TGTGCCAGCAGCCAGGCCCAAGCGGTCGAGGATACCGGGGAGCTGTTTTTT; CDR3aa: CASSQAQAVEDTGELFF
d_gene: NA; abundance: NA; v_gene: TRBV28; j_gene: TRBJ1-2; CDR3nt: TGTGCCAGCAGACAGCTTAACTATGGCTACACCTTC; CDR3aa: CASRQLNYGYTF
d_gene: NA; abundance: NA; v_gene: TRBV7-6; j_gene: TRBJ1-1; CDR3nt: TGTGCCAGCAGCTTAGATGACGGGGGGGAAGCTTTCTTT; CDR3aa: CASSLDDGGEAFF
d_gene: NA; abundance: NA; v_gene: TRBV18; j_gene: TRBJ1-1; CDR3nt: TGTGCCAGCTCACCAGCGGGACTATTTGCGGGCACTGAAGCTTTCTTT; CDR3aa: CASSPAGLFAGTEAFF
d_gene: TRBD1; abundance: few; v_gene: TRBV3-1/TRBV3-2; j_gene: TRBJ1-4; CDR3nt: TGTGCCAGCAGCCCGACAGGGATCAATGAAAAACTGTTTTTT; CDR3aa: CASSPTGINEKLFF
d_gene: NA; abundance: NA; v_gene: TRBV5-6; j_gene: TRBJ1-5; CDR3nt: TGTGCCAGCAGCCCGGACGGGGGTAGCCAGCCCCAGCATTTT; CDR3aa: CASSPDGGSQPQHF
d_gene: NA; abundance: NA; v_gene: TRBV5-4; j_gene: TRBJ2-2; CDR3nt: TGTGCCAGCAGCTTGAGAAGCGAGAACACCGGGGAGCTGTTTTTT; CDR3aa: CASSLRSENTGELFF
d_gene: TRBD1; abundance: NA; v_gene: TRBV3-1/TRBV3-2; j_gene: TRBJ2-7; CDR3nt: TGTGCCAGCAGCCAAGGACAGGGTTACGAGCAGTACTTC; CDR3aa: CASSQGQGYEQYF
d_gene: TRBD1; abundance: NA; v_gene: TRBV5-1; j_gene: TRBJ1-2; CDR3nt: TGCGCCAGCAGCGTACGACAGGGTACGTTTTATTATGGCTACACCTTC; CDR3aa: CASSVRQGTFYYGYTF
d_gene: TRBD1; abundance: once; v_gene: TRBV4-1; j_gene: TRBJ2-7; CDR3nt: TGCGCCAGCAGCCAAGAGACAGGGGCCTCCTACGAGCAGTACTTC; CDR3aa: CASSQETGASYEQYF
d_gene: NA; abundance: NA; v_gene: TRBV30; j_gene: TRBJ1-3; CDR3nt: TGTGCCTGGAGTACCCAGGGGGGAAACACCATATATTTT; CDR3aa: CAWSTQGGNTIYF
d_gene: TRBD2; abundance: NA; v_gene: TRBV7-2; j_gene: TRBJ2-5; CDR3nt: TGTGCCAGCAGCTCCGGGTCAGCGGGACAAGAGACCCAGTACTTC; CDR3aa: CASSSGSAGQETQYF
d_gene: NA; abundance: NA; v_gene: TRBV24-1; j_gene: TRBJ2-1; CDR3nt: TGTGCCACCAGTGACTTTTTCTACAATGAGCAGTTCTTC; CDR3aa: CATSDFFYNEQFF
d_gene: TRBD1; abundance: NA; v_gene: TRBV3-1/TRBV3-2; j_gene: TRBJ1-1; CDR3nt: TGTGCCAGCATCGACAGGGGGAACACTGAAGCTTTCTTT; CDR3aa: CASIDRGNTEAFF
d_gene: NA; abundance: NA; v_gene: TRBV7-3; j_gene: TRBJ2-3; CDR3nt: TGTGCCAGCAGCTTAGGTTTCGGGACAGATACGCAGTATTTT; CDR3aa: CASSLGFGTDTQYF
d_gene: TRBD2; abundance: NA; v_gene: TRBV2; j_gene: TRBJ2-7; CDR3nt: TGTGCCAGCAGTCCGGGACTACCCCCCTACGAGCAGTACTTC; CDR3aa: CASSPGLPPYEQYF
d_gene: NA; abundance: once; v_gene: TRBV5-1; j_gene: TRBJ1-1; CDR3nt: TGCGCCAGCAGCTTGGTTGGGGGCACGAACACTGAAGCTTTCTTT; CDR3aa: CASSLVGGTNTEAFF
d_gene: TRBD2; abundance: NA; v_gene: TRBV4-1; j_gene: TRBJ2-3; CDR3nt: TGCGCCAGCAGCCCTTGGGGTAGCGGGAGCGATACGCAGTATTTT; CDR3aa: CASSPWGSGSDTQYF
d_gene: TRBD1; abundance: NA; v_gene: TRBV9; j_gene: TRBJ2-5; CDR3nt: TGTGCCAGCAGCGTGGACTTCACCCCATTTCCACAGGGGGGGACCCAGTACTTC; CDR3aa: CASSVDFTPFPQGGTQYF
d_gene: NA; abundance: NA; v_gene: TRBV6-4; j_gene: TRBJ2-7; CDR3nt: TGTGCCAGCAGGAAACCAGGGAATCCCGACTACGAGCAGTACTTC; CDR3aa: CASRKPGNPDYEQYF
d_gene: TRBD1; abundance: NA; v_gene: TRBV4-1; j_gene: TRBJ1-2; CDR3nt: TGCGCCAGCAGCCCTACCGAAGGGAAGTTGACAGGGGCGGACTATGGCTACACCTTC; CDR3aa: CASSPTEGKLTGADYGYTF
d_gene: NA; abundance: NA; v_gene: TRBV27; j_gene: TRBJ1-5; CDR3nt: TGTGCCAGCAGTTTATCGGTAGGGGCCGATCAGCCCCAGCATTTT; CDR3aa: CASSLSVGADQPQHF
d_gene: TRBD1; abundance: NA; v_gene: TRBV5-1; j_gene: TRBJ1-6; CDR3nt: TGCGCCAGCAGCCCACAGGGGTATTCACCCCTCCACTTT; CDR3aa: CASSPQGYSPLHF
d_gene: NA; abundance: NA; v_gene: TRBV10-1; j_gene: TRBJ1-1; CDR3nt: TGCGCCAGCAGTGGGTCGGCAGGGAAATGGGCGGCGGAAGCTTTCTTT; CDR3aa: CASSGSAGKWAAEAFF
d_gene: NA; abundance: NA; v_gene: TRBV4-1; j_gene: TRBJ2-2; CDR3nt: TGCGCCAGCAGCCAAAGGGAGTTGGCAGCCCGTACCCTAAGGACCGGGGAGCTGTTTTTT; CDR3aa: CASSQRELAARTLRTGELFF
d_gene: NA; abundance: NA; v_gene: TRBV24-1; j_gene: TRBJ2-1; CDR3nt: TGTGCCACCAGTGATTTGGCCCAGGGGGGAGGCTACAATGAGCAGTTCTTC; CDR3aa: CATSDLAQGGGYNEQFF
d_gene: TRBD2; abundance: NA; v_gene: TRBV5-1; j_gene: TRBJ2-1; CDR3nt: TGCGCCAGCAGCTTTGGGCTAGCGGGTTACAATGAGCAGTTCTTC; CDR3aa: CASSFGLAGYNEQFF
d_gene: NA; abundance: NA; v_gene: TRBV28; j_gene: TRBJ2-7; CDR3nt: TGTGCCACCTGGAACAGGGCCCACTACGAGCAGTACTTC; CDR3aa: CATWNRAHYEQYF
d_gene: NA; abundance: NA; v_gene: TRBV28; j_gene: TRBJ1-2; CDR3nt: TGTGCCAGCAGTTTCACCTCCGCTTGGCAGGGTGGTGGCTACACCTTC; CDR3aa: CASSFTSAWQGGGYTF
d_gene: NA; abundance: NA; v_gene: TRBV10-1; j_gene: TRBJ1-2; CDR3nt: TGCGCCAGCAGTGACGGGGGGAAAGGGGCCGGCTACACCTTC; CDR3aa: CASSDGGKGAGYTF
d_gene: TRBD1; abundance: NA; v_gene: TRBV5-4; j_gene: TRBJ2-5; CDR3nt: TGTGCCAGCAGCATAGGACAGGCCGAAGAGACCCAGTACTTC; CDR3aa: CASSIGQAEETQYF
d_gene: NA; abundance: NA; v_gene: TRBV19; j_gene: TRBJ2-1; CDR3nt: TGTGCCAGTAGTATAGTGGGCGGGTACAATGAGCAGTTCTTC; CDR3aa: CASSIVGGYNEQFF
d_gene: TRBD2; abundance: NA; v_gene: TRBV6-5; j_gene: TRBJ2-7; CDR3nt: TGTGCCAGCACCCCGGGGGGGAGCCTCTCCTACGAGCAGTACTTC; CDR3aa: CASTPGGSLSYEQYF
d_gene: TRBD1; abundance: NA; v_gene: TRBV10-3; j_gene: TRBJ2-2; CDR3nt: TGTGCCATCAGTGAGTCCGCAGGGGGCACCGGGGAGCTGTTTTTT; CDR3aa: CAISESAGGTGELFF
d_gene: TRBD1; abundance: NA; v_gene: TRBV9; j_gene: TRBJ1-6; CDR3nt: TGTGCCAGCAGCGTAGCTACAGGGACAGGGGTTTCACCCCTCCACTTT; CDR3aa: CASSVATGTGVSPLHF
d_gene: TRBD1; abundance: few; v_gene: TRBV2; j_gene: TRBJ2-5; CDR3nt: TGTGCCAGCAGTCGGGACAGGGGGCACGAAGAGACCCAGTACTTC; CDR3aa: CASSRDRGHEETQYF
d_gene: NA; abundance: NA; v_gene: TRBV20-1; j_gene: TRBJ1-5; CDR3nt: TGCAGTGCCAGTAAAAGGGGTACCAATCAGCCCCAGCATTTT; CDR3aa: CSASKRGTNQPQHF
d_gene: TRBD1; abundance: NA; v_gene: TRBV15; j_gene: TRBJ2-7; CDR3nt: TGTGCCACCAGCAGAGAGACAGGGGGAAGCTACGAGCAGTACTTC; CDR3aa: CATSRETGGSYEQYF
d_gene: TRBD2; abundance: NA; v_gene: TRBV5-4; j_gene: TRBJ2-3; CDR3nt: TGTGCCAGCAGCTTGGCTTCTAGCGGTCCAGATACGCAGTATTTT; CDR3aa: CASSLASSGPDTQYF
d_gene: TRBD1; abundance: NA; v_gene: TRBV5-1; j_gene: TRBJ2-3; CDR3nt: TGCGCCAGCAGCTTGCCCCCAGGGGGCGCCCCAGATACGCAGTATTTT; CDR3aa: CASSLPPGGAPDTQYF
d_gene: NA; abundance: NA; v_gene: TRBV2; j_gene: TRBJ2-2; CDR3nt: TGTGCCAGCACGTTGATTAGCGACATCGGGGAGCTGTTTTTT; CDR3aa: CASTLISDIGELFF
d_gene: TRBD2; abundance: once; v_gene: TRBV5-6; j_gene: TRBJ2-5; CDR3nt: TGTGCCAGCAGCTTGCCCGTTGCGGGAGAAGAGACCCAGTACTTC; CDR3aa: CASSLPVAGEETQYF
d_gene: NA; abundance: NA; v_gene: TRBV2; j_gene: TRBJ1-1; CDR3nt: TGTGCCAGCACCGTCCTAGAGGGCACTGAAGCTTTCTTT; CDR3aa: CASTVLEGTEAFF
d_gene: NA; abundance: NA; v_gene: TRBV2; j_gene: TRBJ2-7; CDR3nt: TGTGCCAGCAGTGAAGACAGGGTAATTTGGGAGCAGTACTTC; CDR3aa: CASSEDRVIWEQYF
d_gene: NA; abundance: NA; v_gene: TRBV19; j_gene: TRBJ2-3; CDR3nt: TGTGCCAGTAGTAAGAAGAGCGATGACACAGATACGCAGTATTTT; CDR3aa: CASSKKSDDTDTQYF
d_gene: NA; abundance: NA; v_gene: TRBV28; j_gene: TRBJ1-5; CDR3nt: TGTGCCAGCAGGTCGACAGAGTTCAATCAGCCCCAGCATTTT; CDR3aa: CASRSTEFNQPQHF
d_gene: TRBD2; abundance: NA; v_gene: TRBV28; j_gene: TRBJ2-3; CDR3nt: TGTGCCAGCAGTCCGCTGACTAGCGGAACCGCAGATACGCAGTATTTT; CDR3aa: CASSPLTSGTADTQYF
d_gene: TRBD1; abundance: NA; v_gene: TRBV7-8; j_gene: TRBJ1-1; CDR3nt: TGTGCCAGCAGCTTAGGCCGGGACAGGGAAGCTTTCTTT; CDR3aa: CASSLGRDREAFF